This T cell receptor beta chain appears in the sequencing data of a study of T cells after yellow fever vaccination. Whole-study findings and limits: Among all clonotypes, a small share was observed in both CD4 and CD8 compartments.

About this clonotype itself: Its antigen is unknown.

TCRdb analysed the 5' RACE reads with MiXCR anew, one entry per CDR3 protein. This table has approximately 550,000 distinct CDR3 sequences, roughly 21% appearing once. CDR3 length equals 16 residues. Germline CDR1 and CDR2: SGHDT and YYEEEE. V lost 0 bases to trimming and J lost 3 bases, with 16 bases between them. This chain uses TRBV5-6 with TRBJ2-7; no firm D call. The sequence came from a man younger than 45 who received the YFV17D yellow fever vaccine. The sequenced sample was PBMCs, obtained 15 days after the yellow fever booster vaccination. CDR3 nucleotide sequence: TGTGCCAGCAGCTTGGCGGCAATCGCCCCGCTCTACGAGCAGTACTTC. Encoded protein: CASSLAAIAPLYEQYF.